The sequence of this T cell receptor beta chain was determined in a study of control samples from healthy donors and cancer patients. The CDR3 is 19 residues long. The V and J ends lost 0 bases and 3 bases, in that order; junction bases with no gene match: 14. CDR1 is MGHRA, CDR2 YSYEKL, per germline. This table comes from immunoSEQ multiplex PCR, and its TCRdb copy is limited to in-frame clones, with some not included. The sample contains over 50,000 clones, approximately 95% of which appear only once. The origin of this receptor is a woman aged 18-35 years in good health. The genes are TRBV4-1 and TRBJ1-3, with TRBD1 matching 7 bases. The sequencing sample was made of blood. This CDR3 reads CASSQDPQGERNFGNTIYF. The DNA for the CDR3 is TGCGCCAGCAGCCAAGATCCGCAGGGGGAGAGGAATTTTGGAAACACCATATATTTT.